This TCR beta chain was recovered during a study of identifying expanded T cells in peripheral blood. Using immunoSEQ multiplex PCR, the repertoire was profiled, and TCRdb retains in-frame clones only, with some absent. There are 45,000 to 75,000 clones in the sample; around four fifths occur only once, and around a sixth lies in the top ten. The CDR3 is 14 residues long. CDR1 MGHDK and CDR2 SYGVNS come from the germline V gene. Trimming shortened V by 5 bases and J by 6 bases, and 13 bases separated the two germline ends. This clonotype was obtained from a person aged 18 to 69 in good health. J is TRBJ2-2 and V is TRBV25-1; the D is unclear. The material sequenced was blood. The CDR3 here is CASSQLTAAGELFF. CDR3 DNA: TGTGCCAGCAGTCAACTAACCGCTGCCGGGGAGCTGTTTTTT.